Each of the 13 T cell receptor beta chains below was sequenced from the same sample in a study of CD8+CD57+ T cells in acquired aplastic anemia. Patients included in sequencing had previously demonstrated CD8+CD57+ cell expansion by flow cytometry. The study profiled TCR beta VDJ and CDR3 using genomic DNA as template. TCRdb ran MiXCR on the reads and lists one entry per CDR3 protein. The sample carries about 160,000 distinct CDR3 sequences, 40% to 50% recorded once. The sample comprised sorted CD4+, CD8+, or CD8+CD57+ T cells (not recorded which) from PBMCs. The receptors here all came from a human donor with aplastic anemia.

The rearrangement joins TRBV7-8 to TRBJ2-1; D uncertain. V was pared by 5 bases and J by 6 bases, with 17 bases between. Germline V gives CDR1 SGHVS, CDR2 FQNEAQ. This CDR3 is 15 amino acids long. The CDR3 bases are TGTGCCAGCAGCAACGACTTATCCGACACCAATGAGCAGTTCTTC. Its protein is CASSNDLSDTNEQFF.

This clonotype was detected only a few times. The gene calls are TRBV2 and TRBJ2-1, with D hard to call. Germline assignment: CDR1 SNHLY and CDR2 FYNNEI. Trimming took off 7 bases at V and 6 bases at J, with 7 bases between the two ends. There are 11 residues in the CDR3. In DNA, the CDR3 is TGTGCCAGCACCCTGGCCAATGAGCAGTTCTTC. It is translated as CASTLANEQFF.

This clonotype was counted only a few times. The rearrangement joins TRBV24-1 to TRBJ2-7; tentatively, D is TRBD1 or TRBD2 (5 bases each). This CDR3 has 15 amino acids. Per germline, CDR1 KGHDR and CDR2 SFDVKD. The V and J ends lost 3 bases and 2 bases respectively, with 13 bases between them. The CDR3 nucleotides are TGTGCCACCAGTGATCAGACGGGGCCCACCTACGAGCAGTACTTC. This gives the protein CATSDQTGPTYEQYF.

This clonotype has more than one count but fewer than ten. The CDR3 loop is CASTPGGQETQYF. The CDR3 coding sequence is TGTGCCAGCACCCCGGGGGGCCAAGAGACCCAGTACTTC. V gene TRBV7-9 combines with J gene TRBJ2-5, with 7 bases that match TRBD2. V was pared by 7 bases and J by 1 base, with 3 bases of the junction left unmatched. The CDR3 extends over 13 amino acids. CDR1 and CDR2 (germline): SEHNR, FQNEAQ (reference sequence).

The rearrangement uses TRBV20-1 and TRBJ2-3, with a weak D call TRBD2 (6 bases). The germline V gene has CDR1 DFQATT and CDR2 SNEGSKA (reference sequence). The V gene lost 3 bases and the J gene lost 6 bases, with 13 bases spanning the gap. The CDR3 spans 13 residues. DNA of the CDR3: TGCAGTGCTAGCCCTCTCCGGGGGGATACGCAGTATTTT. Translating it yields CSASPLRGDTQYF.

The chain employs TRBV10-1 and TRBJ1-1; perhaps TRBD1 as D (5 bases). CDR1 is WNHNN, CDR2 SYGVQD, per germline (reference sequence). This CDR3 is built from 14 residues. The ends were cut back, 1 base at V and 4 bases at J, with 10 bases in the middle. CDR3 DNA sequence: TGCGCCAGCAGTGAGTTACAGGCGGGCACTGAAGCTTTCTTT. Amino acid sequence: CASSELQAGTEAFF.

This clonotype was observed at least ten times. The rearrangement joins TRBV5-1 to TRBJ2-1, with D unresolved. Deletions cut 5 bases from V and 4 bases from J, with 19 bases between. The CDR3 is 16 residues long. CDR1 and CDR2 from the germline V gene are SGHRS and YFSETQ. CDR3 loop: CASRPTFGRLYNEQFF. CDR3 bases: TGCGCCAGCAGACCGACCTTCGGTCGTTTGTACAATGAGCAGTTCTTC.

In its sample, this clonotype was seen many times. The chain carries TRBV7-2 and TRBJ2-7; TRBD2 might be the D (7 bases). V lost 4 bases, J lost 3 bases, and 16 bases lay in between. In germline, CDR1 is SGHTA, CDR2 FQGNSA. The CDR3 covers 15 residues. The CDR3 DNA follows: TGTGCCAGCAGCTCGGTCGGGGGGCTAAGCTACGAGCAGTACTTC. Its protein is CASSSVGGLSYEQYF. The whole variable domain, remainder taken from reference TRBV7-2 and TRBJ2-7, is GAGVSQSPSNKVTEKGKDVELRCDPISGHTALYWYRQSLGQGLEFLIYFQGNSAPDKSGLPSDRFSAERTGGSVSTLTIQRTQQEDSAVYLCASSSVGGLSYEQYFGPGTRLTVT.

The rearrangement joins TRBV20-1 to TRBJ2-1, with 9 bases lining up with TRBD2. The CDR3 totals 15 residues. Germline loops: CDR1 DFQATT, CDR2 SNEGSKA (reference sequence). The V and J ends lost 3 bases and 6 bases, in that order; junction bases with no gene match: 9. The CDR3 coding sequence is TGCAGTGCTAGCAGGTTGCTAGCGGGGTTCAATGAGCAGTTCTTC. This sequence encodes CSASRLLAGFNEQFF.

This rearrangement joins TRBV29-1 to TRBJ2-7; D possibly uses TRBD1 or TRBD2 (5 bases each). The V end lost 0 bases, the J end lost 5 bases, and 17 bases lay between the germline ends. There are 15 residues in the CDR3. Germline V gives CDR1 SQVTM, CDR2 ANQGSEA. The CDR3, as DNA: TGCAGCGTTGAAGAAGTAGGGGCAGGGAGCGACGAGCAGTACTTC. This translates into CSVEEVGAGSDEQYF.

This clonotype was recorded at least ten times. The CDR3 spells CASSGGGELFF. CDR3 DNA sequence: TGTGCCAGCTCTGGGGGCGGGGAGCTGTTTTTT. J is TRBJ2-2 and V is TRBV3-1, with D tentatively TRBD1 or TRBD2 (5 bases each). Trimming removed 8 bases at V and 7 bases at J, with 8 bases between. This CDR3 is 11 amino acids long. CDR1 is LGHDT, CDR2 YNNKEL, per germline (reference sequence).

V usage is TRBV24-1 and J usage is TRBJ2-2; 7 bases are shared with TRBD1. V shed 4 bases, J shed 3 bases, and the junction held 1 base outside the gene matches. This CDR3 region has 14 residues. The germline gives CDR1 KGHDR, CDR2 SFDVKD. DNA of the CDR3: TGTGCCACCAGTGAAGGGGGCGACACCGGGGAGCTGTTTTTT. This codes for CATSEGGDTGELFF.

The CDR3 spells CAGGQMNQPQHF. In DNA, the CDR3 is TGTGCAGGGGGACAGATGAATCAGCCCCAGCATTTT. The chain joins TRBV28 to TRBJ1-5; TRBD1 agrees at 7 bases. The CDR3 has 12 amino acids. Germline CDR1 is MDHEN and CDR2 is SYDVKM.